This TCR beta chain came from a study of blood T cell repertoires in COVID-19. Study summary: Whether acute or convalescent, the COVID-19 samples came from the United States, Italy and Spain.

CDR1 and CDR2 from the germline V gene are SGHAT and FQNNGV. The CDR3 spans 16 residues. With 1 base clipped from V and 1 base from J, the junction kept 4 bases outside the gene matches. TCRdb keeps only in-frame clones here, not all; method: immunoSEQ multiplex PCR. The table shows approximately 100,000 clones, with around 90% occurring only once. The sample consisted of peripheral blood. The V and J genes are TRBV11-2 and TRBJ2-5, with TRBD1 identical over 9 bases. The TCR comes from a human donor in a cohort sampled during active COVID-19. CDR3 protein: CASSLVGTGIQETQYF. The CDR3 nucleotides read TGTGCCAGCAGCTTAGTGGGGACAGGGATCCAAGAGACCCAGTACTTC.